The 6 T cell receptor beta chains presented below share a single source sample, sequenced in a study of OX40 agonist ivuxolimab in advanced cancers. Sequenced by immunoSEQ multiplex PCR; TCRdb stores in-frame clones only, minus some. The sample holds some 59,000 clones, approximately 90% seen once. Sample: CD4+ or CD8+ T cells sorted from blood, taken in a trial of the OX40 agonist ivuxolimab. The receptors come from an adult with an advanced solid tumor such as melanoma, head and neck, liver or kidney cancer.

The CDR3 sequence: CASSVRTDTQYF. In DNA form, the CDR3 reads TGTGCCAGCAGCGTGAGGACAGATACGCAGTATTTT. The chain is built from TRBV5-4 and TRBJ2-3; D is unclear. CDR1 and CDR2 from the germline V gene are SGHNT and YYREEE (reference sequence). This CDR3 comprises 12 residues. V lost 4 bases and J lost 3, with 6 bases in between.

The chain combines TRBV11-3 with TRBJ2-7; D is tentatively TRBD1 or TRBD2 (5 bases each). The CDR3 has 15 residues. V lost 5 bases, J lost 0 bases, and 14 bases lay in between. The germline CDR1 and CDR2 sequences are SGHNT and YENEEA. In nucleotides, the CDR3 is TGTGCCAGCAGCCAAAAACGGGACGGCTCCTACGAGCAGTACTTC. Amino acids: CASSQKRDGSYEQYF.

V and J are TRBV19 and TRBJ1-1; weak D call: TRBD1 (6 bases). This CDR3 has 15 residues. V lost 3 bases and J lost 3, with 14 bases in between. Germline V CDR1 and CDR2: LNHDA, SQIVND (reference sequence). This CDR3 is CASSMGRGAYTEAFF. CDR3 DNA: TGTGCCAGTAGTATGGGACGGGGGGCCTACACTGAAGCTTTCTTT.

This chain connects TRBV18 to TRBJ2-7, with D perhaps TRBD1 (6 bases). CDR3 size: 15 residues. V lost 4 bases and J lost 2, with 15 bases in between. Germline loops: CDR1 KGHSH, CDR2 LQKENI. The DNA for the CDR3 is TGTGCCAGCTCACGAGTGTCCCAGGGGACCTACGAGCAGTACTTC. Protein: CASSRVSQGTYEQYF.

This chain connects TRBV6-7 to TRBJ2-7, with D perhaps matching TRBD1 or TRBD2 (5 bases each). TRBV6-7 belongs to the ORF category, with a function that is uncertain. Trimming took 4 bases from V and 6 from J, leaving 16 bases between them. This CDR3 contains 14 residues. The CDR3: CASSLRQQRGEQYF. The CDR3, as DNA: TGTGCCAGCAGTTTAAGACAGCAGAGGGGCGAGCAGTACTTC.

In DNA form, the CDR3 reads TGTGCCAGTAAGAGGAGGGATCACACCGGGGAGCTGTTTTTT. It yields the protein CASKRRDHTGELFF. V usage is TRBV19 and J usage is TRBJ2-2; possibly TRBD2 for D (6 bases). Trimming removed 7 bases from V and 3 bases from J, with 12 bases in between. CDR3 length: 14 amino acids. The germline V gene has CDR1 LNHDA and CDR2 SQIVND (reference sequence).